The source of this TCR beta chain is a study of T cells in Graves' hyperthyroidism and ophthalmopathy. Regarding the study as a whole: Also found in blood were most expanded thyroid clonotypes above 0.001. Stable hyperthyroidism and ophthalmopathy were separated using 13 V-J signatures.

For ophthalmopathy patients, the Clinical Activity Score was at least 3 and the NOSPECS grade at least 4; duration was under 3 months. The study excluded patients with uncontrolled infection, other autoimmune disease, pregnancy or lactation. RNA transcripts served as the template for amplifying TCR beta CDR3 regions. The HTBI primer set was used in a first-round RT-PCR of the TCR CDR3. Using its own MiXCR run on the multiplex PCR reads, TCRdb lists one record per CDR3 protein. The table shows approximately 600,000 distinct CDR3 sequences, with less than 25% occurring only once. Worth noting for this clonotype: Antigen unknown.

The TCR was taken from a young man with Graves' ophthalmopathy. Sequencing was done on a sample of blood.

The CDR3 protein is CASSDRDRVTYEQYF. The CDR3 DNA reads TGTGCCAGCAGTGACCGGGACAGGGTCACCTACGAGCAGTACTTC. The chain uses TRBV6-1 and TRBJ2-7; 9 nucleotides match TRBD1. The CDR3 is 15 amino acids. J gave up 2 bases and V 3 bases, and 5 bases lay outside the gene matches. Looked up from germline, CDR1 is MNHNS and CDR2 is SASEGT.